This record covers a single TCR beta chain. These data belong to a study of technical replicates of blood from a few donors. Trimming cost V 4 bases and J 4 bases; bases outside gene matches: 3. The CDR3 contains 13 residues. Looked up from germline, CDR1 is SGDLS and CDR2 is YYNGEE. Assay used: immunoSEQ multiplex PCR; TCRdb lists only in-frame clones, some missing. This table has under 95,000 clones, just under 95% appearing once. The rearrangement links TRBV9 to TRBJ1-1; 8 positions agree with TRBD1. Material: T cells isolated from PBMCs. This sequence originates from a human donor in good health. CDR3 sequence reads: CASSSGQGTEAFF. The CDR3 nucleotides read TGTGCCAGCAGCTCCGGACAGGGCACTGAAGCTTTCTTT.